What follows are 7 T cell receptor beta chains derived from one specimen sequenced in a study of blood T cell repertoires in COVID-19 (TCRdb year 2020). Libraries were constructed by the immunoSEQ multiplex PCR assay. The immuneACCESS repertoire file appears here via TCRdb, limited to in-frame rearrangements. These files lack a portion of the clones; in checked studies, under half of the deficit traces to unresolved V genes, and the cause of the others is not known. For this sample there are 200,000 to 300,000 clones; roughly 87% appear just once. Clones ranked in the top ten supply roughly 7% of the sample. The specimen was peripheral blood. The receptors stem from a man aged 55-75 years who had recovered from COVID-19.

CDR3 nucleotide sequence: TGCGCCAGCAGCTTGGGTAGCAGGGGAGATACGCAGTATTTT. Its translation is CASSLGSRGDTQYF. V and J are TRBV5-1 and TRBJ2-3, with D perhaps matching TRBD1 (6 bases). In germline, CDR1 is SGHRS, CDR2 YFSETQ. Trimming took 0 bases from V and 5 from J, leaving 10 bases between them. CDR3 length: 14 amino acids. Based on the CDR3 plus reference TRBV5-1 and TRBJ2-3, the full variable domain is KAGVTQTPRYLIKTRGQQVTLSCSPISGHRSVSWYQQTPGQGLQFLFEYFSETQRNKGNFPGRFSGRQFSNSRSEMNVSTLELGDSALYLCASSLGSRGDTQYFGPGTRLTVL.

This CDR3 is CASSDGTGAKNTEAFF. DNA of the CDR3: TGTGCCAGCAGTGACGGGACAGGTGCAAAGAACACTGAAGCTTTCTTT. The chain joins TRBV2 to TRBJ1-1, with TRBD1 matching over 8 bases. CDR1 is SNHLY, CDR2 FYNNEI, per germline. The CDR3 covers 16 residues. V shed 3 bases and J 1 base; nucleotides not matched to a gene: 7. Using reference TRBV2 and TRBJ1-1 for the parts outside the CDR3, the full variable domain is EPEVTQTPSHQVTQMGQEVILRCVPISNHLYFYWYRQILGQKVEFLVSFYNNEISEKSEIFDDQFSVERPDGSNFTLKIRSTKLEDSAMYFCASSDGTGAKNTEAFFGQGTRLTVV.

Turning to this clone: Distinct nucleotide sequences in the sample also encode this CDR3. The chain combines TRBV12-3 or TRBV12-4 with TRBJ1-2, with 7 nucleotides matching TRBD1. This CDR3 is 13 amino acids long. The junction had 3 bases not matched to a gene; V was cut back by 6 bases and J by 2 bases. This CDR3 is CASSLTGNYGYTF. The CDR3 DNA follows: TGTGCCAGCAGCTTGACAGGGAACTATGGCTACACCTTC.

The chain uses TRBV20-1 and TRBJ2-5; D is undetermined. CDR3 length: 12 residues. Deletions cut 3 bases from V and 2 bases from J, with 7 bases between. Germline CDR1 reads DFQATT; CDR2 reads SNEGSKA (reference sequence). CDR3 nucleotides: TGCAGTGCTAGTCTATTACAAGAGACCCAGTACTTC. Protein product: CSASLLQETQYF.

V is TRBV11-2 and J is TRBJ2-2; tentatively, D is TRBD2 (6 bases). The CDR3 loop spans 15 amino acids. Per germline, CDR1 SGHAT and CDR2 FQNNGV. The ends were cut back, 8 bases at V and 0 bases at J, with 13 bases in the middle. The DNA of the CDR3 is TGTGCCAGCGGACTTGGACTACCGAACACCGGGGAGCTGTTTTTT. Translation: CASGLGLPNTGELFF.

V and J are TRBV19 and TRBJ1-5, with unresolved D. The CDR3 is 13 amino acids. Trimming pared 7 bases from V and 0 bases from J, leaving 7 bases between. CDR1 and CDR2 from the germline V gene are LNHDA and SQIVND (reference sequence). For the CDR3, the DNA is TGTGCCAGTAACCAGATTAGCAATCAGCCCCAGCATTTT. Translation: CASNQISNQPQHF.

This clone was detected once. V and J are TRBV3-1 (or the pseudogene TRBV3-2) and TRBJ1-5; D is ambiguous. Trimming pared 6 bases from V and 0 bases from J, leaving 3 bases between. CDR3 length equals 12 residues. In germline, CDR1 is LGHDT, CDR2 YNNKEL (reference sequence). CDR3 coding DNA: TGTGCCAGCAGTCTTAGCAATCAGCCCCAGCATTTT. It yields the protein CASSLSNQPQHF.